This T cell receptor (beta chain) was identified in a study of T-cell memory formation after mild COVID-19. Study outcomes and limitations: Clones that got smaller from day 15 to 85 had even CD4/CD8, while clones growing later tipped toward CD4+. Some clones that responded turned up in pre-infection memory, which suggests that cross-reactive memory joined in. Second-wave clones peaking on day 37 lacked confirmed SARS-CoV-2 specificity.

TCRdb redid the calling of the 5' RACE reads with MiXCR, one entry per CDR3 protein. This sample has 500,000 to 550,000 distinct CDR3 sequences, with roughly 22% found just once. A few counts support this clonotype. What it recognizes is unknown. The length of the CDR3 is 16 residues. With 0 bases clipped from V and 3 bases from J, the junction kept 8 bases outside the gene matches. The sequenced material came from PBMCs or a T cell subset sorted from them (not recorded which). This TCR derives from an adult woman who had mild COVID-19 (a few samples of this study predate the infection). Cell type and time point are not known. The chain employs TRBV23-1 and TRBJ2-7; 7 positions match TRBD2. TRBV23-1 is flagged as an ORF with uncertain function. CDR3 amino acids: CASSQSKSGALYEQYF. The CDR3 DNA reads TGCGCCAGCAGTCAATCGAAGAGCGGGGCCCTCTACGAGCAGTACTTC.